Presented here are 2 T cell receptor beta chains from one specimen sequenced in a study of T cell responses to AZD1222 COVID-19 vaccine. The protocol was immunoSEQ multiplex PCR, while the TCRdb copy is restricted to in-frame clones and leaves out a portion. The sample lists some 64,000 clones, roughly nine tenths occurring once. Material: peripheral blood, obtained on day 0 of AZD1222 vaccination. The receptors derive from an adult in good health.

The chain carries TRBV2 and TRBJ2-1; 9 nucleotides align to TRBD1. V gave up 6 bases and J gave up 1 base; unmatched junction bases: 10. The germline CDR1 and CDR2 sequences are SNHLY and FYNNEI. The CDR3 consists of 17 residues. CDR3 sequence (DNA): TGTGCCAGCAGGGGGGGTTCGGACAGGGGTTCCTACAATGAGCAGTTCTTC. Its protein product is CASRGGSDRGSYNEQFF.

The rearrangement uses TRBV9 and TRBJ2-1; D gene unclear. CDR1 and CDR2 (germline): SGDLS, YYNGEE. The CDR3 totals 15 residues. V shed 0 bases and J shed 5 bases, with 12 bases lying between them. The CDR3 reads CASSVGGTTDNEQFF. CDR3 nucleotide sequence: TGTGCCAGCAGCGTAGGGGGAACGACTGACAATGAGCAGTTCTTC.